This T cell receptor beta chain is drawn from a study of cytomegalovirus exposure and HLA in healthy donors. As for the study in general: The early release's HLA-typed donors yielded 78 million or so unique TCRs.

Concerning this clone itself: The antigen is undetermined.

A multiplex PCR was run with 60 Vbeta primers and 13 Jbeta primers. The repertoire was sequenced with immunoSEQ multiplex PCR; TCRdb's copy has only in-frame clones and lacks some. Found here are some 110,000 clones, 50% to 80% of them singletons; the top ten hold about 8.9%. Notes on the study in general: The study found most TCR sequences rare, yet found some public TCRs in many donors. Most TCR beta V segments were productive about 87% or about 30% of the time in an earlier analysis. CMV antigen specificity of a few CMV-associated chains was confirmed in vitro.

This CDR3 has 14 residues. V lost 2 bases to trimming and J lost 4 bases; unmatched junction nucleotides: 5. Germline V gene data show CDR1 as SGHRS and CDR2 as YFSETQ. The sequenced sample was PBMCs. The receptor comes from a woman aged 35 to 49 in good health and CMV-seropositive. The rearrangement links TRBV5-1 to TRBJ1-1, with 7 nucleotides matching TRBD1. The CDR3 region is CASSFSGGSTEAFF. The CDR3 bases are TGCGCCAGCAGCTTCTCAGGGGGAAGCACTGAAGCTTTCTTT.